A single sample gave rise to the 16 T cell receptor beta chains below, sequenced in a study of blood T cell repertoires in COVID-19. Data came from immunoSEQ multiplex PCR; TCRdb stores just in-frame clones and leaves some out. The sample has more than 200,000 clones; approximately 80% are singletons. The sequencing sample was made of peripheral blood. These TCRs come from a woman of 80 years or more with COVID-19, enrolled during active disease.

This chain joins TRBV9 and TRBJ1-1, with D maybe TRBD1 (6 bases). Germline-derived CDR1 and CDR2 are SGDLS and YYNGEE. The CDR3 is made up of 15 amino acids. V was cut by 1 base and J by 1 base, with 11 bases left in between. The CDR3 region has the DNA TGTGCCAGCAGCGTAAGGGGGGGACAGAACACTGAAGCTTTCTTT. Its translation is CASSVRGGQNTEAFF.

This clone came up a few times. The chain uses TRBV11-2 and TRBJ2-1; a weak D match, TRBD2 (5 bases). Germline-derived CDR1 and CDR2 are SGHAT and FQNNGV. V shed 6 bases and J shed 7 bases, with 13 bases lying between them. There are 13 residues in the CDR3. CDR3 coding DNA: TGTGCCAGCAGGCGGGTAGCGACGAATGAGCAGTTCTTC. Its protein is CASRRVATNEQFF.

The chain links TRBV6-1 to TRBJ2-3; 8 positions match TRBD1. The germline CDR1 and CDR2 sequences are MNHNS and SASEGT. The CDR3 runs 14 residues. Trimming cost V 3 bases and J 1 base; bases outside gene matches: 0. The CDR3 sequence: CASSDRGRTDTQYF. CDR3 nucleotide sequence: TGTGCCAGCAGTGACAGGGGGCGCACAGATACGCAGTATTTT.

V usage is TRBV7-6 and J usage is TRBJ2-2; possibly TRBD1 for D (5 bases). Germline-derived CDR1 and CDR2 are SGHVS and FNYEAQ. Between the trimmed V and J ends, which lost 5 bases and 0 bases, there was a span of 7 bases. CDR3 length: 14 amino acids. The CDR3 nucleotides read TGTGCCAGCAGCCAACAGGCGAACACCGGGGAGCTGTTTTTT. Translated: CASSQQANTGELFF.

The chain employs TRBV27 and TRBJ1-2; 7 bases map to TRBD1. The germline CDR1 and CDR2 sequences are MNHEY and SMNVEV (reference sequence). The CDR3 length is 14 residues. The V and J ends lost 5 bases and 3 bases, in that order; junction bases with no gene match: 6. In DNA, the CDR3 is TGTGCCAGCAGTCGGAAGGGGGCGGACTATGGCTACACCTTC. It specifies CASSRKGADYGYTF.

The V gene is TRBV5-4, the J gene TRBJ1-2; D is unresolved. This CDR3 spans 13 amino acids. The germline V gene has CDR1 SGHNT and CDR2 YYREEE (reference sequence). V lost 1 base, J lost 5 bases, and 9 bases lay in between. The CDR3 bases are TGTGCCAGCAGCTTGTCCGAGCGGTATGGCTACACCTTC. This translates into CASSLSERYGYTF.

The V gene is TRBV28, the J gene TRBJ2-1; 8 nucleotides match TRBD2. Germline V gene lookup returns CDR1 MDHEN and CDR2 SYDVKM. This CDR3 is built from 15 residues. J gave up 4 bases and V 4 bases, and 6 bases lay outside the gene matches. CDR3 residues: CASSSGLEDYNEQFF. The CDR3 DNA reads as TGTGCCAGCAGTTCGGGACTAGAAGATTACAATGAGCAGTTCTTC.

The chain has TRBV5-1 and TRBJ1-1, with a weak D call TRBD1 (5 bases). Germline lookup yields CDR1 SGHRS and CDR2 YFSETQ. The germline V and J ends were trimmed by 0 bases and 3 bases, with 21 bases remaining between them. CDR3 length: 18 amino acids. DNA of the CDR3: TGCGCCAGCAGCTTGGTAGGTCCGGGAAATGGAGGGGACACTGAAGCTTTCTTT. Protein sequence: CASSLVGPGNGGDTEAFF.

The V gene is TRBV28, the J gene TRBJ2-7, with D uncertain. V was pared by 11 bases and J by 0 bases, with 11 bases between. This CDR3 region has 12 residues. Germline assignment: CDR1 MDHEN and CDR2 SYDVKM. The CDR3 DNA reads as TGTGCCTCAGCCGGCGGCTCCTACGAGCAGTACTTC. Encoded protein: CASAGGSYEQYF. Full variable domain (missing parts from reference TRBV28 and TRBJ2-7): DVKVTQSSRYLVKRTGEKVFLECVQDMDHENMFWYRQDPGLGLRLIYFSYDVKMKEKGDIPEGYSVSREKKERFSLILESASTNQTSMYLCASAGGSYEQYFGPGTRLTVT.

The chain uses TRBV7-9 and TRBJ2-1; 12 nucleotides line up with TRBD1. The CDR3 loop spans 16 amino acids. V lost 1 base to trimming and J lost 7 bases; unmatched junction nucleotides: 5. Germline V CDR1 and CDR2: SEHNR, FQNEAQ (reference sequence). CDR3 region: CASSLGPGQGANEQFF. The CDR3 DNA follows: TGTGCCAGCAGCTTAGGGCCGGGACAGGGGGCTAATGAGCAGTTCTTC.

The V gene is TRBV28, the J gene TRBJ1-2, with D unclear. The length of the CDR3 is 14 residues. V dropped 2 bases and J dropped 6 bases, with 13 bases sitting between them. CDR1 is MDHEN, CDR2 SYDVKM, per germline. CDR3 DNA sequence: TGTGCCAGCAGTTTACCCCCGGGAAGGCATGGCTACACCTTC. Encoded protein: CASSLPPGRHGYTF.

This chain connects TRBV29-1 to TRBJ1-2, with no clear D. Germline V gene lookup returns CDR1 SQVTM and CDR2 ANQGSEA. The CDR3 loop spans 11 amino acids. Trimming removed 7 bases from V and 4 bases from J, with 10 bases in between. CDR3 residues: CSGEDGYGYTF. The CDR3 DNA reads as TGCAGCGGGGAGGACGGCTATGGCTACACCTTC.

As for this clone: Other DNA sequences in this specimen translate into the identical CDR3. The V and J genes are TRBV3-1 (or the pseudogene TRBV3-2) and TRBJ2-1; TRBD2 aligns across 9 bases. The ends lost 3 bases at V and 4 bases at J; junction bases unmatched: 1. The CDR3 contains 14 residues. CDR1 and CDR2 (germline): LGHDT, YNNKEL (reference sequence). This CDR3 reads CASSQLAGYNEQFF. The CDR3 nucleotides read TGTGCCAGCAGCCAGCTAGCGGGGTACAATGAGCAGTTCTTC.

This chain links TRBV6-2 or TRBV6-3 with TRBJ1-2; TRBD1 is a possible D gene (6 bases). This CDR3 region has 14 residues. Germline CDR1 is MNHEY and CDR2 is SVGEGT. The V end was cut by 5 bases, the J end by 5 bases, with 15 bases between. The CDR3 nucleotides are TGTGCCAGCAGTGACCCGGGACAAGAATATGGCTACACCTTC. Residues: CASSDPGQEYGYTF.

V usage is TRBV7-2 and J usage is TRBJ2-2; tentatively, D is TRBD1 (6 bases). The germline gives CDR1 SGHTA, CDR2 FQGNSA. The CDR3 has 14 amino acids. V was pared by 4 bases and J by 9 bases, with 15 bases between. The CDR3 nucleotides are TGTGCCAGCAGCTCGGACAGCTCAAGGCGGGAGCTGTTTTTT. Translated, it gives CASSSDSSRRELFF.

The CDR3 DNA reads TGTGCCAGCAGCTTCCAGGTCGCAACTAATGAAAAACTGTTTTTT. Protein: CASSFQVATNEKLFF. V gene TRBV11-2 combines with J gene TRBJ1-4; no definite D call. Trimming pared 3 bases from V and 0 bases from J, leaving 8 bases between. This CDR3 has 15 residues. Germline assignment: CDR1 SGHAT and CDR2 FQNNGV.